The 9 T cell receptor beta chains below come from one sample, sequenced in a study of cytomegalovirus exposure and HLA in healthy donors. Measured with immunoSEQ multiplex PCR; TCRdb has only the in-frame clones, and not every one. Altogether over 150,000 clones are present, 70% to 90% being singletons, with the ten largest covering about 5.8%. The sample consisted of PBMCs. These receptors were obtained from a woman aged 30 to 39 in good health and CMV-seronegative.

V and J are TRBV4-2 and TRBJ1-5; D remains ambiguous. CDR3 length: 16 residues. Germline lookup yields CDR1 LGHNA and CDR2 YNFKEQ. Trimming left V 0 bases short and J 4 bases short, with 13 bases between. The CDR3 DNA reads TGTGCCAGCAGCCAAGATCCTTTCTCGGGTAATCAGCCCCAGCATTTT. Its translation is CASSQDPFSGNQPQHF.

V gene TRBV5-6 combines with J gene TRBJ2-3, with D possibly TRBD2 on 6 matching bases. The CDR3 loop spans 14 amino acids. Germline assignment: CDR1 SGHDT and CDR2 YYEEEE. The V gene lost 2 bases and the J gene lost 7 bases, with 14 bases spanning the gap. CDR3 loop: CASSFGGTLYTQYF. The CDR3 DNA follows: TGTGCCAGCAGCTTCGGGGGAACGCTTTATACGCAGTATTTT.

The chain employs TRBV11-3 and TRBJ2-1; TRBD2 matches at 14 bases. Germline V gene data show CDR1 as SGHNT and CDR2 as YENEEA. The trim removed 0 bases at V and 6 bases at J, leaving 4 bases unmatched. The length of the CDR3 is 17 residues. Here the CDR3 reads CASSLEPGLAGANEQFF. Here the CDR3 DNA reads TGTGCCAGCAGCTTAGAACCGGGACTAGCGGGAGCCAATGAGCAGTTCTTC.

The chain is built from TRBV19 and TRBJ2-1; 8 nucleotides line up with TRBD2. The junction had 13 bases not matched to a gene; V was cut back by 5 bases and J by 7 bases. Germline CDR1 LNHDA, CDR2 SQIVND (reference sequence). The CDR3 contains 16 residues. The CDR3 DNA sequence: TGTGCCAGTAGTTATAGTTTGCGGGGGGCCCGAAATGAGCAGTTCTTC. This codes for CASSYSLRGARNEQFF.

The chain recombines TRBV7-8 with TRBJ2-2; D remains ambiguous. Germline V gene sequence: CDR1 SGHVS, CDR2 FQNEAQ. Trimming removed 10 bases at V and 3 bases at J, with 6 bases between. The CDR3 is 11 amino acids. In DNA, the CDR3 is TGTGCCAACGGCGACACCGGGGAGCTGTTTTTT. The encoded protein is CANGDTGELFF.

The CDR3 DNA is TGTGCCAGCACAGCCCTCAATGAGCAGTTCTTC. Protein: CASTALNEQFF. The V and J genes are TRBV6-1 and TRBJ2-1; no clear D. Germline values: CDR1 MNHNS, CDR2 SASEGT. Trimming removed 7 bases at V and 6 bases at J, with 7 bases between. The CDR3 consists of 11 residues.

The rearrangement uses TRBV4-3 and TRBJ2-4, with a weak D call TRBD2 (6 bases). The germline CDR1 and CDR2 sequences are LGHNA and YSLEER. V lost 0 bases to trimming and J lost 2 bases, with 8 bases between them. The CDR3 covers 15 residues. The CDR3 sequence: CASSQDAGTKNIQYF. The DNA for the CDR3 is TGCGCCAGCAGCCAAGATGCGGGGACCAAAAACATTCAGTACTTC.

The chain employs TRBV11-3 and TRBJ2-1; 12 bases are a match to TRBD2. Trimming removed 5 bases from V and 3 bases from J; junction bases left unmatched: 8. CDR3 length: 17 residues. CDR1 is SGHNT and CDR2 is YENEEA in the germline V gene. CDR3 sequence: CASSDRTSGVSYNEQFF. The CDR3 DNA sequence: TGTGCCAGCAGCGATAGGACTAGCGGGGTTAGCTACAATGAGCAGTTCTTC.

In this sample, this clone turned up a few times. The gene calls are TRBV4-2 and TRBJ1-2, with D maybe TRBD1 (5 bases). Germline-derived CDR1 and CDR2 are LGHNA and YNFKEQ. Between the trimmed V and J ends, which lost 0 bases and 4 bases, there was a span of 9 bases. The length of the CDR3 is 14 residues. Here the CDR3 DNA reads TGTGCCAGCAGCCAAGAGGGGCGCTTCTATGGCTACACCTTC. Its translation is CASSQEGRFYGYTF.